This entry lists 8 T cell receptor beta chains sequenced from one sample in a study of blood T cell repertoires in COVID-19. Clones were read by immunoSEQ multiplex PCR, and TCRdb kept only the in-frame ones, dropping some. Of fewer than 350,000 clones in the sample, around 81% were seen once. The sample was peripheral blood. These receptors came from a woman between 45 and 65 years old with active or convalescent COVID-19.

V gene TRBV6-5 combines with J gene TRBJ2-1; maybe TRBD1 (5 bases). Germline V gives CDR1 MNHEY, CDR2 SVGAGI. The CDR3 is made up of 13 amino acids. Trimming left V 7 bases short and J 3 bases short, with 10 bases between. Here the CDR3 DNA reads TGTGCCAGCAATGCAGGGATCTACAATGAGCAGTTCTTC. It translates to CASNAGIYNEQFF.

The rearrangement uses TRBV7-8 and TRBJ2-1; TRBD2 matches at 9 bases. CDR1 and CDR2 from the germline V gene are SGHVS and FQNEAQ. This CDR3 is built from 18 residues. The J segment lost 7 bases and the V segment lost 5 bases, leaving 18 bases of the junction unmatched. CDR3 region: CASSPATGLAGKGNEQFF. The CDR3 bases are TGTGCCAGCAGCCCAGCAACTGGGCTAGCGGGGAAGGGGAATGAGCAGTTCTTC.

In DNA, the CDR3 is TGCAGCGTTCTTACAGGGGACGCCTACGAGCAGTACTTC. It translates to CSVLTGDAYEQYF. This chain links TRBV29-1 with TRBJ2-7, with 7 nucleotides matching TRBD1. CDR3 size: 13 residues. CDR1 and CDR2 (germline): SQVTM, ANQGSEA. The trim removed 5 bases at V and 2 bases at J, leaving 6 bases unmatched.

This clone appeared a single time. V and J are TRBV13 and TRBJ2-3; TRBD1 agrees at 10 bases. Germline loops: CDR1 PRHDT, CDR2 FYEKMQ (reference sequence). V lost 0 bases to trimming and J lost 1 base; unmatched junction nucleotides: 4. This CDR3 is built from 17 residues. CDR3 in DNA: TGTGCCAGCAGCTTAGGGGGACAGGGGTTAGGCACAGATACGCAGTATTTT. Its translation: CASSLGGQGLGTDTQYF.

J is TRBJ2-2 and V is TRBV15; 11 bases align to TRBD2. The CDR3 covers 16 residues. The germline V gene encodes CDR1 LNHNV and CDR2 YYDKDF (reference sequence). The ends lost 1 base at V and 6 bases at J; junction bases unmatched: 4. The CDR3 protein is CATSRVSGRGSGELFF. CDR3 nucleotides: TGTGCCACCAGCAGAGTTAGCGGGAGGGGATCCGGGGAGCTGTTTTTT.

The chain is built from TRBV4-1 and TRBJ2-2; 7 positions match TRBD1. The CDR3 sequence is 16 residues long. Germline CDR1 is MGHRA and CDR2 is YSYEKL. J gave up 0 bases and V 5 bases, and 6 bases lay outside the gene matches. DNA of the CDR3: TGCGCCAGCAGCTCTAGGGGGACAGCGAACACCGGGGAGCTGTTTTTT. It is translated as CASSSRGTANTGELFF.

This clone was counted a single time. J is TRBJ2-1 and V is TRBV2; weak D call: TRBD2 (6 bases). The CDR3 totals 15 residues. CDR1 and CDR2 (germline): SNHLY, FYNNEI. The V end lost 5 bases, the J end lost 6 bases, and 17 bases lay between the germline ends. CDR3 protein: CASSSDRLVANEQFF. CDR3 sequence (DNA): TGTGCCAGCAGTTCCGACAGACTAGTAGCCAATGAGCAGTTCTTC.

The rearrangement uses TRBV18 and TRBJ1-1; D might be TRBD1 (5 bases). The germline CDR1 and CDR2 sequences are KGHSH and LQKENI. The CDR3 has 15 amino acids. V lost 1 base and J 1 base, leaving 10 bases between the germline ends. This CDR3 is CASSPLAGTNTEAFF. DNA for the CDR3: TGTGCCAGCTCACCACTCGCGGGGACGAACACTGAAGCTTTCTTT.